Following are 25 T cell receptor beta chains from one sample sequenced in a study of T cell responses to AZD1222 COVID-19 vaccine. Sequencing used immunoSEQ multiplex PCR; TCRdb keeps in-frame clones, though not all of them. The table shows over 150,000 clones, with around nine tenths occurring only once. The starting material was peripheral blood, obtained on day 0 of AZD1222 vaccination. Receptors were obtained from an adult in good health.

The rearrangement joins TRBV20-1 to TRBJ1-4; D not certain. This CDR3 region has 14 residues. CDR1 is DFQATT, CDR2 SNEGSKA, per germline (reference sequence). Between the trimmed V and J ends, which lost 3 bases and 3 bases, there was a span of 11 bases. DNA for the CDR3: TGCAGTGCTAGTTACCCCACGTCTAATGAAAAACTGTTTTTT. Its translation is CSASYPTSNEKLFF.

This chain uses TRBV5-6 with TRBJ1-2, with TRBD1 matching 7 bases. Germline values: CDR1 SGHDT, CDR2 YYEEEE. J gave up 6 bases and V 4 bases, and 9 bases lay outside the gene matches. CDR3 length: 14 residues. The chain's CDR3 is CASSLQGRENGYTF. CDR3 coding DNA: TGTGCCAGCAGCCTACAGGGGCGGGAGAATGGCTACACCTTC. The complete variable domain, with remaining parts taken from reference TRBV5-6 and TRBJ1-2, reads DAGVTQSPTHLIKTRGQQVTLRCSPKSGHDTVSWYQQALGQGPQFIFQYYEEEERQRGNFPDRFSGHQFPNYSSELNVNALLLGDSALYLCASSLQGRENGYTFGSGTRLTVV.

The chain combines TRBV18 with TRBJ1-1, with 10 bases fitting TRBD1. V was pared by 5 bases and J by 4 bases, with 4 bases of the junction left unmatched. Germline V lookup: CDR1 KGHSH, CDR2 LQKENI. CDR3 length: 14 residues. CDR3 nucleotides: TGTGCCAGCTCAACAGGACAGGGGGGCACTGAAGCTTTCTTT. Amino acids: CASSTGQGGTEAFF.

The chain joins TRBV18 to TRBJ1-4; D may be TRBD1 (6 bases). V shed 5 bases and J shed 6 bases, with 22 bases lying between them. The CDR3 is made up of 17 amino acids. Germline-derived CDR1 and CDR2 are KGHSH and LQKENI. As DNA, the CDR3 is TGTGCCAGCTCATCGTCCGTGTGGGGGGCCGGGGATGAAAAACTGTTTTTT. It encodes CASSSSVWGAGDEKLFF.

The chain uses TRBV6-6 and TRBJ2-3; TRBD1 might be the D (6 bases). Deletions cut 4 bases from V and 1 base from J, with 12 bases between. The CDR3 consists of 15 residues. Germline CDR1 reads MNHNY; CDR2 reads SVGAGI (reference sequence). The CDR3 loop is CASSLDSPRTDTQYF. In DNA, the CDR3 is TGTGCCAGCAGTTTGGACAGTCCTCGCACAGATACGCAGTATTTT.

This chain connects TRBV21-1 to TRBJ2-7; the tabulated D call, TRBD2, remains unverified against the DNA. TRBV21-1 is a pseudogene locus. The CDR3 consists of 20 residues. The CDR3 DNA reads TGTGCCAGCAGCCCAAAGTGTGGTACTAGCGGGAGTCCCATCTCCTACGAGCAGTACTTC. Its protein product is CASSPKCGTSGSPISYEQYF.

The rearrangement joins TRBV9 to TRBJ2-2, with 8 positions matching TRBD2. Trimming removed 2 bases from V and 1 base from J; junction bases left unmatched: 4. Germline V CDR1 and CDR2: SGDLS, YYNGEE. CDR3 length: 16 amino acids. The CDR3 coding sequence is TGTGCCAGCAGCGTTCGGACTAGCCTGAACACCGGGGAGCTGTTTTTT. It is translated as CASSVRTSLNTGELFF.

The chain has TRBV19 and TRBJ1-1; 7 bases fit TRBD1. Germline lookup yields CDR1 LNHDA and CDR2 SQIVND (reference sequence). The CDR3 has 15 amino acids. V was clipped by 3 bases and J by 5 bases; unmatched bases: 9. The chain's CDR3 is CASSMTGLPRTEAFF. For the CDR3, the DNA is TGTGCCAGTAGTATGACAGGGCTTCCTAGGACTGAAGCTTTCTTT.

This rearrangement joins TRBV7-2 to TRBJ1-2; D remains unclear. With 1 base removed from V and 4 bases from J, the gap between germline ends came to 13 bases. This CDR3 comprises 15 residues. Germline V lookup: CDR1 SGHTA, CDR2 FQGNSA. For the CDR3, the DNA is TGTGCCAGCAGCTTAGAGGTCACAGACCTCTATGGCTACACCTTC. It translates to CASSLEVTDLYGYTF.

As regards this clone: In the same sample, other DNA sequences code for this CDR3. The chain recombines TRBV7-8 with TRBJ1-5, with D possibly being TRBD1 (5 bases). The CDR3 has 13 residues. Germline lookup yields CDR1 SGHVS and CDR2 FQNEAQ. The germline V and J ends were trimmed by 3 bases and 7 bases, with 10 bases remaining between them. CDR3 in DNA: TGTGCCAGCAGCTTGGGGGTTGGGCAGCCCCAGCATTTT. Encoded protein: CASSLGVGQPQHF.

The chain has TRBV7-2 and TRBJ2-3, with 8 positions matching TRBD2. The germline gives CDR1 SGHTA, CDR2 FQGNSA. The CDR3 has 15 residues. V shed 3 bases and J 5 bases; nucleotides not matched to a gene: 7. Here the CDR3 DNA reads TGTGCCAGCAGCTTCGGGACTAGTAAAGGAGATACGCAGTATTTT. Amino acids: CASSFGTSKGDTQYF.

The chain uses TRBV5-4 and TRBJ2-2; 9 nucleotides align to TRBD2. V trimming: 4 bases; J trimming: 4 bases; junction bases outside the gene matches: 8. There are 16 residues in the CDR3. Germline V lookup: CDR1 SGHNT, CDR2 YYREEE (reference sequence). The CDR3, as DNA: TGTGCCAGCAGCCTCAGAGGGACTAGCCTCACCGGGGAGCTGTTTTTT. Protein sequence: CASSLRGTSLTGELFF.

CDR3 region: CASSLIGPYEQYF. The CDR3 DNA follows: TGTGCCAGCAGTTTAATCGGTCCCTACGAGCAGTACTTC. The gene calls are TRBV27 and TRBJ2-7; no clear D gene. Germline CDR1 reads MNHEY; CDR2 reads SMNVEV (reference sequence). The CDR3 is 13 amino acids. V was pared by 2 bases and J by 2 bases, with 7 bases between.

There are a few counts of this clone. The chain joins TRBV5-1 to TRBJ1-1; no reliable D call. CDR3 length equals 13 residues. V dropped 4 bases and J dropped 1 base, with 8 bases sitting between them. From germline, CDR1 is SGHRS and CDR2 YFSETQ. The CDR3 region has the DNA TGCGCCAGCAGCGAGAGTGGGAACACTGAAGCTTTCTTT. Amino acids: CASSESGNTEAFF.

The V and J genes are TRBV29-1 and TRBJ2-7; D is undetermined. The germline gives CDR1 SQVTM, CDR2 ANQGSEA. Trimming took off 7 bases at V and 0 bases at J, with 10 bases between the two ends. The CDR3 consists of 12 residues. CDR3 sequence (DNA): TGCAGCGGAGGTGGCAGCTCCTACGAGCAGTACTTC. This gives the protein CSGGGSSYEQYF.

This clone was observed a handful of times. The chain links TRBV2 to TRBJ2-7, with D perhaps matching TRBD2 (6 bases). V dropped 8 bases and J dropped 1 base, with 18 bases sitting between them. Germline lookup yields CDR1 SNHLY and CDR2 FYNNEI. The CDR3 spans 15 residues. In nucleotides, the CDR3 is TGTGCCAGCTGGTTAGCCGGGACTCCTTCCTACGAGCAGTACTTC. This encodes CASWLAGTPSYEQYF.

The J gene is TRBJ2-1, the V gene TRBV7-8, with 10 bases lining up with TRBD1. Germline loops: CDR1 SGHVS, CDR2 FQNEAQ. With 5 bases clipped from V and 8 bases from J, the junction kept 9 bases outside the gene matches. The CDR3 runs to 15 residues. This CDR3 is CASSAPGQGKDEQFF. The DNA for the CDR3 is TGTGCCAGCAGCGCCCCGGGACAGGGGAAGGATGAGCAGTTCTTC.

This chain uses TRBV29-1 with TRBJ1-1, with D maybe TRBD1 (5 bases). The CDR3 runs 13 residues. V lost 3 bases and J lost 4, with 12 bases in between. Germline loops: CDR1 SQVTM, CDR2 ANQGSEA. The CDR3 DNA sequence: TGCAGCGTTGAGACCCAGGGAGGCACTGAAGCTTTCTTT. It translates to CSVETQGGTEAFF. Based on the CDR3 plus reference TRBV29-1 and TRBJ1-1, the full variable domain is SAVISQKPSRDICQRGTSLTIQCQVDSQVTMMFWYRQQPGQSLTLIATANQGSEATYESGFVIDKFPISRPNLTFSTLTVSNMSPEDSSIYLCSVETQGGTEAFFGQGTRLTVV.

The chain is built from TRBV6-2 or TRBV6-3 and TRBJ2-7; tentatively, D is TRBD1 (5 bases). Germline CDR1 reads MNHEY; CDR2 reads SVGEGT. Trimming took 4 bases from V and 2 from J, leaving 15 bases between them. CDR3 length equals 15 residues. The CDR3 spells CASSWTSQAAYEQYF. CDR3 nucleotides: TGTGCCAGCAGTTGGACAAGTCAGGCCGCCTACGAGCAGTACTTC.

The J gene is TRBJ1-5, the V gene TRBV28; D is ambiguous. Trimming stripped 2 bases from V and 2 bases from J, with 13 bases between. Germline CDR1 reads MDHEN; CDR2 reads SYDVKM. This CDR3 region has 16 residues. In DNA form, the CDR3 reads TGTGCCAGCAGTTTACACCACAGAGGAGGCAATCAGCCCCAGCATTTT. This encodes CASSLHHRGGNQPQHF.

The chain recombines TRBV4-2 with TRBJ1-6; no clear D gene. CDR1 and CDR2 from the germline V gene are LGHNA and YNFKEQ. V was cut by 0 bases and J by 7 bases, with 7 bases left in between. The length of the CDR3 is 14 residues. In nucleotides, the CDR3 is TGTGCCAGCAGCCAAGACAGTGTCAATTCACCCCTCCACTTT. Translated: CASSQDSVNSPLHF.

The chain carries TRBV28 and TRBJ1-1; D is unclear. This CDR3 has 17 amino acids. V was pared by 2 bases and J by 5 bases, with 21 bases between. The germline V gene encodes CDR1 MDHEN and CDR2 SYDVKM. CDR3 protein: CASSLGNLQTKGTEAFF. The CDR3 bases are TGTGCCAGCAGTTTAGGCAACCTACAGACCAAGGGAACTGAAGCTTTCTTT.

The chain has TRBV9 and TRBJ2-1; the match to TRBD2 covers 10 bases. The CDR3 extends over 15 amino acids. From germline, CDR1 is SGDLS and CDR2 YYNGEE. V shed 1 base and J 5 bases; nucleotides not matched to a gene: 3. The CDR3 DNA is TGTGCCAGCAGCGTAAGCGGGGGGGTAAACAATGAGCAGTTCTTC. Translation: CASSVSGGVNNEQFF.

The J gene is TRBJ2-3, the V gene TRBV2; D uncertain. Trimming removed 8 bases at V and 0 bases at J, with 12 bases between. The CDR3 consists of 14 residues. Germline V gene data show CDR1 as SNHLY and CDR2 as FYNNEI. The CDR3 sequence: CASAEFHSTDTQYF. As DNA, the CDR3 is TGTGCCAGCGCAGAGTTCCATAGCACAGATACGCAGTATTTT.

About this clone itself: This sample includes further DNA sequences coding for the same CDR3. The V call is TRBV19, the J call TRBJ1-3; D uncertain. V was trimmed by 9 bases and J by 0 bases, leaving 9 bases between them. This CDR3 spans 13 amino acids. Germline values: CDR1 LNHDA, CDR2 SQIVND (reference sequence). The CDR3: CASRRNSGNTIYF. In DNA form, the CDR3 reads TGTGCCAGCCGCAGGAACTCTGGAAACACCATATATTTT.